This T cell receptor (beta chain) was sequenced during a study of blood T cells in healthy people across ages. The second PCR ran roughly 7 to 12 cycles with a sample-barcoded 5' primer and J-beta primers. Every cDNA molecule bore a tag from a template-switch adaptor containing 12 random nucleotides. TCRdb reprocessed the 5' RACE reads with MiXCR, giving one entry per CDR3 protein. The sample records around 800,000 distinct CDR3 sequences, roughly 26% being singletons. This clonotype was counted at least ten times. This sample was also put to use in a study of T cells of mothers and their children.

The source of this sequence is a boy aged 5-17 years in good health. Sequenced material: blood.

This chain's CDR3 is CASSLDSDTQYF. DNA for the CDR3: TGCGCCAGCAGCTTGGATTCAGATACGCAGTATTTT. This rearrangement joins TRBV5-1 to TRBJ2-3, with D hard to call. CDR3 size: 12 residues. From germline, CDR1 is SGHRS and CDR2 YFSETQ. V was trimmed by 0 bases and J by 4 bases, leaving 3 bases between them.